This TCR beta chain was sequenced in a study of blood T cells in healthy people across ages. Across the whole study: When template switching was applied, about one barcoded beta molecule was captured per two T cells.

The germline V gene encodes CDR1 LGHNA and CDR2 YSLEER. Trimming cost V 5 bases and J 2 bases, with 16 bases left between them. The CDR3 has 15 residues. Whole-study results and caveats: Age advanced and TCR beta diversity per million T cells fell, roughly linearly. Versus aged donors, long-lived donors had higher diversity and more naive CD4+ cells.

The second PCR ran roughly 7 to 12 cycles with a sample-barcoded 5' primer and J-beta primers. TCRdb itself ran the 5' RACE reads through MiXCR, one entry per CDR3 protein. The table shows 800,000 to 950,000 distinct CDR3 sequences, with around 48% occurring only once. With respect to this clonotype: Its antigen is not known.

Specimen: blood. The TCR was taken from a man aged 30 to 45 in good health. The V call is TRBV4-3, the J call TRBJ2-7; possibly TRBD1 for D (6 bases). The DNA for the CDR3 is TGCGCCAGCAGCGCAAGTCCGGGACACACCTACGAGCAGTACTTC. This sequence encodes CASSASPGHTYEQYF.